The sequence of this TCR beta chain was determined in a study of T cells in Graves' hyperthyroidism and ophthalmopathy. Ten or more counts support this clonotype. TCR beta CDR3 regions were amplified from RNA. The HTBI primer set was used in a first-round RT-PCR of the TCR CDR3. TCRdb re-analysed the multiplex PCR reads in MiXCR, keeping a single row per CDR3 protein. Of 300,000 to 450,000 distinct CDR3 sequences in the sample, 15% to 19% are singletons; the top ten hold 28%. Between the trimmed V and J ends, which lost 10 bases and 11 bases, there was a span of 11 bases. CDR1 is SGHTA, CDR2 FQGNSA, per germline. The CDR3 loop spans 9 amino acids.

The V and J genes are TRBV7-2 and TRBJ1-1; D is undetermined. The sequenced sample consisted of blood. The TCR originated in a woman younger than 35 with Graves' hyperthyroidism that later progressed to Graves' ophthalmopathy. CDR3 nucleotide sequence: TGTGCCACCCACCCCCAGGCTTTCTTT. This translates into CATHPQAFF.